These 22 T cell receptor beta chains came from one sample sequenced in a study of blood T cell repertoires in COVID-19. Assay: immunoSEQ multiplex PCR; the TCRdb copy retains only in-frame clones and omits some. The top ten hold around 4.3% of the sample, which has some 73,000 clones, about four fifths seen once. The sequenced sample consisted of peripheral blood. The receptors originated from a woman aged 55-70 years with acute or convalescent COVID-19.

The J gene is TRBJ1-2, the V gene TRBV9, with a weak D call TRBD1 (6 bases). The germline V gene has CDR1 SGDLS and CDR2 YYNGEE. V lost 4 bases and J 4 bases, leaving 8 bases between the germline ends. The CDR3 length is 12 residues. CDR3 region: CASSRGGYGYTF. The CDR3 DNA reads as TGTGCCAGCAGCAGAGGGGGCTATGGCTACACCTTC.

The chain employs TRBV19 and TRBJ1-2; D is unresolved. V lost 6 bases and J 3 bases, leaving 11 bases between the germline ends. The CDR3 has 13 residues. Looked up from germline, CDR1 is LNHDA and CDR2 is SQIVND (reference sequence). As DNA, the CDR3 is TGTGCCAGTAGGTGGGCGAAAGACTATGGCTACACCTTC. It translates to CASRWAKDYGYTF.

This clone occurred a few times. This chain joins TRBV2 and TRBJ2-1; D perhaps matches TRBD1 (5 bases). Between the trimmed V and J ends, which lost 0 bases and 9 bases, there was a span of 12 bases. The germline gives CDR1 SNHLY, CDR2 FYNNEI. This CDR3 region has 14 residues. The CDR3 is CASSEARRGSEQFF. The CDR3 DNA sequence: TGTGCCAGCAGTGAAGCGCGAAGGGGCAGTGAGCAGTTCTTC.

The CDR3 here is CASSSQGQGSSPLHF. CDR3 nucleotide sequence: TGTGCCAGCAGCTCCCAAGGACAGGGAAGTTCACCCCTCCACTTT. This chain uses TRBV7-8 with TRBJ1-6, with TRBD1 matching over 8 bases. Germline assignment: CDR1 SGHVS and CDR2 FQNEAQ. V lost 4 bases and J lost 9; bases outside the gene matches: 8. This CDR3 is 15 amino acids long.

V and J are TRBV30 and TRBJ2-7, with D maybe TRBD1 (6 bases). CDR3 length: 13 amino acids. CDR1 is GTSNPN, CDR2 SVGIG, per germline (reference sequence). V shed 0 bases and J shed 6 bases, with 12 bases lying between them. The chain's CDR3 is CAWSVRDNLEQYF. Written as DNA, the CDR3 is TGTGCCTGGAGTGTACGGGACAACCTCGAGCAGTACTTC.

Regarding this clone: An end of the junction does not agree with germline; a read error may underlie this. The V call is TRBV7-2, the J call TRBJ1-1; TRBD1 matches at 9 bases. The CDR3 length is 14 residues. Per germline, CDR1 SGHTA and CDR2 FQGNSA. As DNA, the CDR3 is TGTGCCAGCAGCTTAGGTACCGGGACAGGGCCCTCTGCGTTT. This codes for CASSLGTGTGPSAF. The variable domain in full, completed from reference TRBV7-2 and TRBJ1-1, reads GAGVSQSPSNKVTEKGKDVELRCDPISGHTALYWYRQSLGQGLEFLIYFQGNSAPDKSGLPSDRFSAERTGGSVSTLTIQRTQQEDSAVYLCASSLGTGTGPSAFGQGTRLTVV.

V gene TRBV19 combines with J gene TRBJ1-5; no firm D call. The CDR3 is 12 amino acids. With 10 bases removed from V and 7 bases from J, the gap between germline ends came to 14 bases. Germline values: CDR1 LNHDA, CDR2 SQIVND (reference sequence). The CDR3 spells CATAKQQQPQHF. CDR3 DNA: TGTGCCACCGCAAAACAGCAGCAGCCCCAGCATTTT.

The chain recombines TRBV5-1 with TRBJ2-1; D possibly corresponds to TRBD1 (5 bases). The CDR3 spans 14 residues. The V end was cut by 6 bases, the J end by 0 bases, with 10 bases between. Germline V gives CDR1 SGHRS, CDR2 YFSETQ. In DNA, the CDR3 is TGCGCCAGCATGACAGACAGCTCCTACAATGAGCAGTTCTTC. Translation: CASMTDSSYNEQFF.

This sequence joins TRBV18 and TRBJ2-7, with TRBD1 matching over 11 bases. The CDR3 has 17 residues. From germline, CDR1 is KGHSH and CDR2 LQKENI. V shed 4 bases, J shed 3 bases, and the junction held 11 bases outside the gene matches. The CDR3 DNA reads TGTGCCAGCTCACGGCGGACAGGGGGCTCACCTAACTACGAGCAGTACTTC. It encodes CASSRRTGGSPNYEQYF.

The V and J genes are TRBV5-1 and TRBJ2-1; a weak D match, TRBD2 (5 bases). Germline V gene sequence: CDR1 SGHRS, CDR2 YFSETQ. The CDR3 runs 13 residues. Trimming stripped 4 bases from V and 11 bases from J, with 16 bases between. The CDR3 spells CASSPELVPQQFF. DNA of the CDR3: TGCGCCAGCAGCCCGGAACTAGTCCCGCAGCAGTTCTTC. Full variable domain (missing parts from reference TRBV5-1 and TRBJ2-1): KAGVTQTPRYLIKTRGQQVTLSCSPISGHRSVSWYQQTPGQGLQFLFEYFSETQRNKGNFPGRFSGRQFSNSRSEMNVSTLELGDSALYLCASSPELVPQQFFGPGTRLTVL.

The chain joins TRBV5-6 to TRBJ1-6, with a possible D match to TRBD1 (6 bases). V was trimmed by 2 bases and J by 9 bases, leaving 12 bases between them. From germline, CDR1 is SGHDT and CDR2 YYEEEE. CDR3 length: 14 amino acids. The CDR3, as DNA: TGTGCCAGCAGCTTCGCTCAGGGGAGTTCACCCCTCCACTTT. Amino acid sequence: CASSFAQGSSPLHF.

V and J are TRBV6-2 or TRBV6-3 and TRBJ2-5; TRBD2 aligns across 10 bases. CDR3 size: 16 residues. Per the germline V gene, CDR1 is MNHEY and CDR2 is SVGEGT. J was trimmed by 5 bases and V by 3 bases; bases with no gene match: 9. This CDR3 is CASSYGLAGAKETQYF. The CDR3 bases are TGTGCCAGCAGTTATGGGCTAGCGGGAGCAAAGGAGACCCAGTACTTC.

The rearrangement joins TRBV7-2 to TRBJ1-6; TRBD1 aligns across 9 bases. Germline loops: CDR1 SGHTA, CDR2 FQGNSA. This CDR3 has 15 amino acids. With 5 bases clipped from V and 10 bases from J, the junction kept 9 bases outside the gene matches. This chain's CDR3 is CASSLTGGAASPLHF. In DNA, the CDR3 is TGTGCCAGCAGCCTTACAGGGGGCGCAGCGTCACCCCTCCACTTT.

The chain joins TRBV28 to TRBJ1-3; 10 bases agree with TRBD1. CDR3 length equals 16 residues. The germline gives CDR1 MDHEN, CDR2 SYDVKM. V shed 7 bases and J 4 bases; nucleotides not matched to a gene: 10. The CDR3 loop reads CASKIGTGAEGNTIYF. The CDR3 region has the DNA TGTGCCAGCAAGATCGGGACAGGGGCGGAAGGAAACACCATATATTTT. Complete variable domain (other parts from reference TRBV28 and TRBJ1-3): DVKVTQSSRYLVKRTGEKVFLECVQDMDHENMFWYRQDPGLGLRLIYFSYDVKMKEKGDIPEGYSVSREKKERFSLILESASTNQTSMYLCASKIGTGAEGNTIYFGEGSWLTVV.

This clone has more than one count but fewer than ten. CDR3 amino acids: CASRRTREETQYF. The CDR3 DNA is TGTGCCAGTAGAAGGACACGGGAGGAGACCCAGTACTTC. The rearrangement links TRBV19 to TRBJ2-5; D may be TRBD2 (6 bases). Looked up from germline, CDR1 is LNHDA and CDR2 is SQIVND (reference sequence). The V and J ends lost 6 bases and 5 bases respectively, with 13 bases between them. The CDR3 length is 13 residues.

The chain uses TRBV5-1 and TRBJ1-3, with TRBD1 matching over 7 bases. V trimming: 4 bases; J trimming: 7 bases; junction bases outside the gene matches: 8. CDR1 and CDR2 (germline): SGHRS, YFSETQ. The CDR3 runs 14 residues. CDR3 loop: CASSDPGQSNTIYF. Written as DNA, the CDR3 is TGCGCCAGCAGCGATCCGGGACAGAGCAACACCATATATTTT. The full variable domain, its missing parts supplied by reference TRBV5-1 and TRBJ1-3, is KAGVTQTPRYLIKTRGQQVTLSCSPISGHRSVSWYQQTPGQGLQFLFEYFSETQRNKGNFPGRFSGRQFSNSRSEMNVSTLELGDSALYLCASSDPGQSNTIYFGEGSWLTVV.

In this sample, this clone turned up once. The chain uses TRBV7-2 and TRBJ2-2; a possible D gene is TRBD2 (5 bases). Trimming took off 3 bases at V and 4 bases at J, with 12 bases between the two ends. Germline CDR1 SGHTA, CDR2 FQGNSA. The CDR3 runs 15 residues. The CDR3 DNA is TGTGCCAGCAGCTTGTTTGGCGGGTTCACCGGGGAGCTGTTTTTT. Translation gives CASSLFGGFTGELFF.

CDR3 sequence reads: CASSREDGRNYGYTF. CDR3 in DNA: TGTGCCAGCAGCCGAGAAGACGGGAGGAACTATGGCTACACCTTC. The V gene is TRBV14, the J gene TRBJ1-2, with D hard to call. Germline V gives CDR1 SGHDN, CDR2 FVKESK. The CDR3 has 15 amino acids. Trimming cost V 4 bases and J 2 bases, with 14 bases left between them. Filled out from reference TRBV14 and TRBJ1-2, the complete variable domain reads EAGVTQFPSHSVIEKGQTVTLRCDPISGHDNLYWYRRVMGKEIKFLLHFVKESKQDESGMPNNRFLAERTGGTYSTLKVQPAELEDSGVYFCASSREDGRNYGYTFGSGTRLTVV.

V and J are TRBV6-6 and TRBJ1-2, with 10 nucleotides matching TRBD1. Trimming took 5 bases from V and 7 from J; bases not matched to a gene: 13. CDR3 length: 16 amino acids. Germline V gene sequence: CDR1 MNHNY, CDR2 SVGAGI (reference sequence). DNA of the CDR3: TGTGCCAGCAGTCGAAACCGGGACAGGGGAGGTAGTGGCTACACCTTC. Translation: CASSRNRDRGGSGYTF.

This chain connects TRBV15 to TRBJ1-5; TRBD1 matches 9 bases. Germline trimming cut 3 bases from V and 6 bases from J; bases unmatched to any gene: 12. Looked up from germline, CDR1 is LNHNV and CDR2 is YYDKDF (reference sequence). The CDR3 covers 17 residues. DNA for the CDR3: TGTGCCACCAGCAGTAACCTTGGACAGGGGCTTGGTCAGCCCCAGCATTTT. This encodes CATSSNLGQGLGQPQHF.

This chain uses TRBV7-9 with TRBJ1-1, with D possibly matching TRBD1 (5 bases). V was trimmed by 2 bases and J by 0 bases, leaving 19 bases between them. The V gene's germline CDR1 is SEHNR and CDR2 FQNEAQ (reference sequence). CDR3 length: 18 residues. Here the CDR3 reads CASSLLPGGLAMNTEAFF. The CDR3 nucleotides are TGTGCCAGCAGCTTATTACCGGGGGGTCTTGCGATGAACACTGAAGCTTTCTTT. Full variable domain (missing parts from reference TRBV7-9 and TRBJ1-1): DTGVSQNPRHKITKRGQNVTFRCDPISEHNRLYWYRQTLGQGPEFLTYFQNEAQLEKSRLLSDRFSAERPKGSFSTLEIQRTEQGDSAMYLCASSLLPGGLAMNTEAFFGQGTRLTVV.

J is TRBJ1-1 and V is TRBV28, with 10 bases aligning to TRBD1. V gave up 2 bases and J gave up 2 bases; unmatched junction bases: 5. CDR1 is MDHEN and CDR2 is SYDVKM in the germline V gene. The CDR3 covers 16 residues. CDR3 protein: CASSLRTGGLNTEAFF. DNA of the CDR3: TGTGCCAGCAGTTTACGGACAGGGGGACTTAACACTGAAGCTTTCTTT.